This T cell receptor (beta chain) comes out of a study of T cell responses to AZD1222 COVID-19 vaccine. General study points: Baseline seropositivity characterized only six or seven AZD1222 recipients. Nearly half of spike-specific TCRs reportedly target variant regions that are unmutated in the B.1.351 and B.1.1.7 variants. Spike-specific TCR breadth and depth grew following two AZD1222 doses.

A word on this clone: Its antigen is currently unknown.

Investigators merged groups given second doses at roughly 4 or roughly 12 weeks. The CDR3 is 13 amino acids. Germline CDR1 is SGHDT and CDR2 is YYEEEE. Trimming shortened V by 5 bases and J by 4 bases, and 10 bases separated the two germline ends. Some clones are missing from TCRdb's copy, which holds only in-frame ones; the method was immunoSEQ multiplex PCR. The repertoire holds 40,000 to 55,000 clones, with about 90% as singletons. The sequences come from peripheral blood, collected 28 days after the second AZD1222 dose. The V gene is TRBV5-6, the J gene TRBJ1-5, with D possibly matching TRBD1 (5 bases). This TCR was recovered from an adult who received the AZD1222 COVID-19 vaccine. The CDR3 sequence: CASSKTVNQPQHF. CDR3 DNA: TGTGCCAGCAGTAAGACAGTTAATCAGCCCCAGCATTTT.